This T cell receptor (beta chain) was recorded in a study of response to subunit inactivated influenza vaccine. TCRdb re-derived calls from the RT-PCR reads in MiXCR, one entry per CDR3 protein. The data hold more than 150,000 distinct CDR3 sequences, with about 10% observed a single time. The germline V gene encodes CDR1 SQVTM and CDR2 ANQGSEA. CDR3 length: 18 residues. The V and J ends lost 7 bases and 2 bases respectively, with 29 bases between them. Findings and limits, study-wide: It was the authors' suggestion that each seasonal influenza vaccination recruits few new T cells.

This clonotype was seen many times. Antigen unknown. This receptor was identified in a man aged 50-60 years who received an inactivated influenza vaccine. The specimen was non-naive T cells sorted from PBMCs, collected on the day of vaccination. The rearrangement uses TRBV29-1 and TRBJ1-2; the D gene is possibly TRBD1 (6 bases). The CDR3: CSAPFHSSRDIENYGYTF. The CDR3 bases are TGCAGCGCTCCTTTCCATTCTTCCCGGGACATCGAAAACTATGGCTACACCTTC.